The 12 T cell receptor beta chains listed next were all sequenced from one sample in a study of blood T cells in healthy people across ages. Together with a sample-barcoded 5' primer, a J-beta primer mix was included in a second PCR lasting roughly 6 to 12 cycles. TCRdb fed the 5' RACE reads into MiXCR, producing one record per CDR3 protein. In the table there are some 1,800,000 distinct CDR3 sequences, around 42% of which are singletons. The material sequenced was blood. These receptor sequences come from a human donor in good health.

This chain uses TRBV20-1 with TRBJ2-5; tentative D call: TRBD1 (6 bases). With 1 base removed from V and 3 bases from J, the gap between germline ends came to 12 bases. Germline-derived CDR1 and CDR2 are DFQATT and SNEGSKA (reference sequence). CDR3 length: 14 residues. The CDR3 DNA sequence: TGCAGTGCTAGAGTCTCGGACAGTAAAGAGACCCAGTACTTC. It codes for CSARVSDSKETQYF.

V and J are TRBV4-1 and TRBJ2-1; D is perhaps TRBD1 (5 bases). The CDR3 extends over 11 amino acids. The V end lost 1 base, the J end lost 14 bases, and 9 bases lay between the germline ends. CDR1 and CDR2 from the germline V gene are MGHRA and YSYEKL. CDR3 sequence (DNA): TGCGCCAGCAGCCAAGGTCCAGGGAAGTTCTTC. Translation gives CASSQGPGKFF.

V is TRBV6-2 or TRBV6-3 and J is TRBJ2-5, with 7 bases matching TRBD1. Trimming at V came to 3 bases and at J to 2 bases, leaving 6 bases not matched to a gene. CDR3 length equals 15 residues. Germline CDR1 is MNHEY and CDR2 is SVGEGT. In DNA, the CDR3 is TGTGCCAGCAGTTATCTGGGGGACAGACAAGAGACCCAGTACTTC. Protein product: CASSYLGDRQETQYF.

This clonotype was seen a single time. The CDR3 region is CASSLDEWTGLNYNTEAFF. DNA of the CDR3: TGTGCCAGCAGCTTGGACGAATGGACAGGCCTTAATTATAACACTGAAGCTTTCTTT. The J gene is TRBJ1-1, the V gene TRBV5-4; 7 bases are shared with TRBD1. Trimming at V came to 0 bases and at J to 2 bases, leaving 16 bases not matched to a gene. Germline loops: CDR1 SGHNT, CDR2 YYREEE (reference sequence). The CDR3 sequence is 19 residues long.

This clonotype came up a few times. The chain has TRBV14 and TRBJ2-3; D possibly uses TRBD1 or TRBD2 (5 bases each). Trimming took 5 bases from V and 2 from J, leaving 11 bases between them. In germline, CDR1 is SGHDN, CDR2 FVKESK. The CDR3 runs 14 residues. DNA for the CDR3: TGTGCCAGCAGCAAATCCGGGACCACAGATACGCAGTATTTT. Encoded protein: CASSKSGTTDTQYF.

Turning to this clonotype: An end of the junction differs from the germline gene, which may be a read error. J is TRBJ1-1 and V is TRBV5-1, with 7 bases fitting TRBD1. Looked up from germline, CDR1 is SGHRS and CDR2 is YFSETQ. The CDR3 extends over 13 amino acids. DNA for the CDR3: TGCGCCGGCAGCTTAGACAGGGAGACTGAAGCTTTCTTT. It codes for CAGSLDRETEAFF. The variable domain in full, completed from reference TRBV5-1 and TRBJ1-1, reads KAGVTQTPRYLIKTRGQQVTLSCSPISGHRSVSWYQQTPGQGLQFLFEYFSETQRNKGNFPGRFSGRQFSNSRSEMNVSTLELGDSALYLCAGSLDRETEAFFGQGTRLTVV.

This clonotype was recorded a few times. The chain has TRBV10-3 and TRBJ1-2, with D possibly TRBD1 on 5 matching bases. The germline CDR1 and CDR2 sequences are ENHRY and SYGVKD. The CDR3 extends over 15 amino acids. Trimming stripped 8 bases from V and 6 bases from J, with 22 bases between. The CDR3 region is CAIAGDGRGRDGYTF. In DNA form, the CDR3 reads TGTGCCATCGCTGGGGACGGGAGAGGAAGGGATGGCTACACCTTC.

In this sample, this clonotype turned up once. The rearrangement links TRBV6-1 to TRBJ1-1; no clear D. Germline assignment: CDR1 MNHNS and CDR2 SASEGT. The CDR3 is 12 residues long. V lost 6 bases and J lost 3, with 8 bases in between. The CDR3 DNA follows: TGTGCCAGCAGAGTCTTAGACACTGAAGCTTTCTTT. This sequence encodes CASRVLDTEAFF.

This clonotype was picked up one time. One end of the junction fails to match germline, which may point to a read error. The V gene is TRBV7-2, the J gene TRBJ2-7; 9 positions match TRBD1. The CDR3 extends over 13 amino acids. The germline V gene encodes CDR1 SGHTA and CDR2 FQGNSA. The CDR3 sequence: CASSLTGGYERYF. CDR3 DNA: TGTGCCAGCAGCTTAACAGGGGGCTACGAGCGGTACTTC.

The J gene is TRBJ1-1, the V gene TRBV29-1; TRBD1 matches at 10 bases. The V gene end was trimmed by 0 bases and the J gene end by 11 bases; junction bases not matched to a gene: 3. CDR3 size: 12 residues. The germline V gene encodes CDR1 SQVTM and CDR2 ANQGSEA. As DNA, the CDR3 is TGCAGCGTTGAAGATGGACAGGGGGTGGCTTTCTTT. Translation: CSVEDGQGVAFF.

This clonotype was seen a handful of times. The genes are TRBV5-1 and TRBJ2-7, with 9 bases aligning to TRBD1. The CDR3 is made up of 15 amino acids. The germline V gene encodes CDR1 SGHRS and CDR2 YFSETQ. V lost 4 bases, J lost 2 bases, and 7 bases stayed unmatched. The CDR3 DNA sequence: TGCGCCAGCAGCATGGGCACAGGGGGCCCCTACGAGCAGTACTTC. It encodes CASSMGTGGPYEQYF.

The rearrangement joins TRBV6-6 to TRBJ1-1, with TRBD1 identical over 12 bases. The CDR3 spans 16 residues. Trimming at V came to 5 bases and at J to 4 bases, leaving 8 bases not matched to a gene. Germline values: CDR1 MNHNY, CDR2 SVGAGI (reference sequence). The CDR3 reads CASSSYGDRGLTEAFF. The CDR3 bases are TGTGCCAGCAGTAGTTACGGGGACAGGGGGCTCACTGAAGCTTTCTTT.